This entry lists 24 T cell receptor beta chains sequenced from one sample in a study of T cell changes during pregnancy in multiple sclerosis. Here immunoSEQ multiplex PCR was the method, and the copy in TCRdb shows in-frame clones only, minus some. The data show about 77,000 clones, 85% to 95% seen once. Here the sequenced sample was peripheral blood, taken after pregnancy. These TCRs come from a female donor in good health, enrolled as a control in a pregnancy study.

This sequence joins TRBV6-1 and TRBJ2-1; 8 bases map to TRBD1. The V gene's germline CDR1 is MNHNS and CDR2 SASEGT. This CDR3 has 16 amino acids. With 4 bases clipped from V and 0 bases from J, the junction kept 5 bases outside the gene matches. CDR3 DNA: TGTGCCAGCAGTGGGGACAGGAAAAGCTCCTACAATGAGCAGTTCTTC. This sequence encodes CASSGDRKSSYNEQFF.

J is TRBJ2-1 and V is TRBV29-1; no clear D gene. Trimming shortened V by 2 bases and J by 0 bases, and 11 bases separated the two germline ends. This CDR3 contains 15 residues. Germline lookup yields CDR1 SQVTM and CDR2 ANQGSEA. In DNA, the CDR3 is TGCAGCGTTGAACGTTCATCCAGCTCCTACAATGAGCAGTTCTTC. Its translation is CSVERSSSSYNEQFF.

The CDR3 loop reads CASSADRETGELFF. The CDR3 DNA sequence: TGTGCCAGCAGCGCCGACAGGGAGACCGGGGAGCTGTTTTTT. The chain carries TRBV7-9 and TRBJ2-2, with 7 bases that match TRBD1. The CDR3 has 14 amino acids. Looked up from germline, CDR1 is SEHNR and CDR2 is FQNEAQ (reference sequence). V shed 5 bases, J shed 5 bases, and the junction held 5 bases outside the gene matches. Looking up the rest from reference TRBV7-9 and TRBJ2-2 gives the full variable domain: DTGVSQNPRHKITKRGQNVTFRCDPISEHNRLYWYRQTLGQGPEFLTYFQNEAQLEKSRLLSDRFSAERPKGSFSTLEIQRTEQGDSAMYLCASSADRETGELFFGEGSRLTVL.

V is TRBV5-6 and J is TRBJ1-4, with a tentative D call TRBD1 (6 bases). V was shortened by 4 bases and J by 7 bases, with 17 bases between the two germline ends. The germline V gene has CDR1 SGHDT and CDR2 YYEEEE. The CDR3 runs 15 residues. The CDR3: CASSLLQGSGEKLFF. In nucleotides, the CDR3 is TGTGCCAGCAGCCTGTTACAGGGCAGCGGTGAAAAACTGTTTTTT.

This clone was observed once. The chain uses TRBV15 and TRBJ2-7; 9 bases line up with TRBD2. The CDR3 runs to 15 residues. Germline V gives CDR1 LNHNV, CDR2 YYDKDF (reference sequence). The junction had 6 bases not matched to a gene; V was cut back by 2 bases and J by 4 bases. The CDR3 nucleotides are TGTGCCACCAGCAGATCGACTAGCGGAGTATACGAGCAGTACTTC. It translates to CATSRSTSGVYEQYF. Supplemented by reference TRBV15 and TRBJ2-7, the full variable domain reads DAMVIQNPRYQVTQFGKPVTLSCSQTLNHNVMYWYQQKSSQAPKLLFHYYDKDFNNEADTPDNFQSRRPNTSFCFLDIRSPGLGDTAMYLCATSRSTSGVYEQYFGPGTRLTVT.

The rearrangement uses TRBV4-2 and TRBJ2-2; 9 nucleotides match TRBD1. CDR3 size: 18 residues. CDR1 is LGHNA and CDR2 is YNFKEQ in the germline V gene. V shed 0 bases and J 3 bases; nucleotides not matched to a gene: 8. CDR3 DNA: TGTGCCAGCAGCCAAGATAGGTGGACAGGGGTGGACACCGGGGAGCTGTTTTTT. Residues: CASSQDRWTGVDTGELFF.

CDR3 nucleotide sequence: TGTGCCAGCAGCTTAGATATTTCGGCGGGAGGAAGCAATGAGCAGTTCTTC. Amino acids: CASSLDISAGGSNEQFF. The chain recombines TRBV11-3 with TRBJ2-1; 8 bases are shared with TRBD2. This CDR3 is 17 amino acids long. CDR1 is SGHNT and CDR2 is YENEEA in the germline V gene. With 0 bases clipped from V and 6 bases from J, the junction kept 10 bases outside the gene matches.

This chain connects TRBV11-2 to TRBJ1-6; the D gene is possibly TRBD1 (6 bases). The V end was cut by 11 bases, the J end by 10 bases, with 18 bases between. Germline CDR1 is SGHAT and CDR2 is FQNNGV. This CDR3 spans 13 amino acids. In DNA form, the CDR3 reads TGTGCCGCAACAACAGGGATCGGCTCACCCCTCCACTTT. This codes for CAATTGIGSPLHF.

This chain uses TRBV28 with TRBJ1-6, with D unresolved. Deletions cut 8 bases from V and 0 bases from J, with 20 bases between. The germline V gene has CDR1 MDHEN and CDR2 SYDVKM. The CDR3 is made up of 18 amino acids. CDR3: CASRSRFSRGSYNSPLHF. CDR3 coding DNA: TGTGCCAGCCGTTCTAGGTTCTCTCGGGGCTCCTATAATTCACCCCTCCACTTT.

V gene TRBV7-9 combines with J gene TRBJ1-2; no clear D gene. The germline V gene encodes CDR1 SEHNR and CDR2 FQNEAQ (reference sequence). The V end lost 4 bases, the J end lost 4 bases, and 10 bases lay between the germline ends. This CDR3 spans 13 amino acids. In DNA form, the CDR3 reads TGTGCCAGCAGCTACAGAGATTCCTATGGCTACACCTTC. Translating it yields CASSYRDSYGYTF.

V usage is TRBV30 and J usage is TRBJ1-2, with 7 bases aligning to TRBD1. Germline trimming cut 5 bases from V and 0 bases from J; bases unmatched to any gene: 12. Germline V gives CDR1 GTSNPN, CDR2 SVGIG (reference sequence). This CDR3 region has 16 residues. The CDR3 loop reads CAWGREGQATNYGYTF. The CDR3 nucleotides are TGTGCCTGGGGAAGGGAAGGACAGGCAACTAACTATGGCTACACCTTC.

The chain links TRBV15 to TRBJ2-7, with 10 bases identical to TRBD2. V gave up 8 bases and J gave up 6 bases; unmatched junction bases: 13. Germline CDR1 reads LNHNV; CDR2 reads YYDKDF (reference sequence). The CDR3 sequence is 15 residues long. The CDR3 here is CATRLAGGTTGEQYF. The CDR3 DNA reads as TGTGCCACCCGGTTAGCGGGAGGAACGACAGGCGAGCAGTACTTC.

The V gene is TRBV11-2, the J gene TRBJ1-1, with TRBD1 as a possible D gene (6 bases). V dropped 5 bases and J dropped 3 bases, with 19 bases sitting between them. The CDR3 is 16 residues long. CDR1 is SGHAT, CDR2 FQNNGV, per germline. The CDR3 nucleotides are TGTGCCAGCAGCCCTCCAATCAGGGGTAAGCACACTGAAGCTTTCTTT. Encoded protein: CASSPPIRGKHTEAFF.

The J gene is TRBJ1-2, the V gene TRBV2, with TRBD1 matching over 8 bases. CDR1 is SNHLY, CDR2 FYNNEI, per germline. V was pared by 1 base and J by 6 bases, with 13 bases of the junction left unmatched. CDR3 size: 17 residues. Here the CDR3 DNA reads TGTGCCAGCAGTGAAGAACGGATTGGGCAGGGGGCAAATGGCTACACCTTC. It specifies CASSEERIGQGANGYTF.

The gene calls are TRBV19 and TRBJ2-7; D is undetermined. The CDR3 spans 12 residues. Germline V gene data show CDR1 as LNHDA and CDR2 as SQIVND (reference sequence). V lost 7 bases to trimming and J lost 2 bases, with 9 bases between them. The CDR3 bases are TGTGCCAGTACCGCCGACACCTACGAGCAGTACTTC. It codes for CASTADTYEQYF. Supplemented by reference TRBV19 and TRBJ2-7, the full variable domain reads DGGITQSPKYLFRKEGQNVTLSCEQNLNHDAMYWYRQDPGQGLRLIYYSQIVNDFQKGDIAEGYSVSREKKESFPLTVTSAQKNPTAFYLCASTADTYEQYFGPGTRLTVT.

The rearrangement links TRBV4-2 to TRBJ2-3, with 14 positions matching TRBD2. Per the germline V gene, CDR1 is LGHNA and CDR2 is YNFKEQ. V was pared by 6 bases and J by 1 base, with 6 bases of the junction left unmatched. The CDR3 runs 17 residues. The CDR3 DNA is TGTGCCAGCAGGACTAGCGGGAGGGAAGGAGGCACAGATACGCAGTATTTT. This encodes CASRTSGREGGTDTQYF.

V gene TRBV27 combines with J gene TRBJ2-1, with 7 bases aligning to TRBD2. CDR3 length: 16 amino acids. Per germline, CDR1 MNHEY and CDR2 SMNVEV (reference sequence). Germline trimming cut 9 bases from V and 6 bases from J; bases unmatched to any gene: 17. The CDR3 region is CASRPYREALFNEQFF. The DNA for the CDR3 is TGTGCCAGTAGGCCTTACCGGGAGGCCCTTTTCAATGAGCAGTTCTTC.

The rearrangement uses TRBV9 and TRBJ1-5, with D uncertain. With 0 bases removed from V and 0 bases from J, the gap between germline ends came to 7 bases. This CDR3 has 15 residues. Germline V gene data show CDR1 as SGDLS and CDR2 as YYNGEE. CDR3 protein: CASSVGPYSNQPQHF. The CDR3 DNA reads TGTGCCAGCAGCGTAGGTCCGTATAGCAATCAGCCCCAGCATTTT.

This chain uses TRBV10-2 with TRBJ2-2, with 8 bases aligning to TRBD2. This CDR3 is 16 amino acids long. The germline CDR1 and CDR2 sequences are WSHSY and SAAADI. The ends lost 1 base at V and 9 bases at J; junction bases unmatched: 10. CDR3 nucleotides: TGCGCCAGCAGTGAGTTGCCGAGCGGGGGCCCCCGGGAGCTGTTTTTT. Translated: CASSELPSGGPRELFF.

This clone appeared once. The V and J genes are TRBV11-2 and TRBJ2-3, with no clear D. The CDR3 covers 12 residues. CDR1 is SGHAT and CDR2 is FQNNGV in the germline V gene. Trimming stripped 5 bases from V and 3 bases from J, with 6 bases between. CDR3 nucleotides: TGTGCCAGCAGCCGGTGGACAGATACGCAGTATTTT. It encodes CASSRWTDTQYF.

The V call is TRBV5-1, the J call TRBJ2-1; TRBD2 matches 10 bases. CDR3 size: 15 residues. V shed 4 bases and J 5 bases; nucleotides not matched to a gene: 6. CDR1 is SGHRS, CDR2 YFSETQ, per germline. CDR3 sequence (DNA): TGCGCCAGCAGCCGCGGGACTAGCGTAAACAATGAGCAGTTCTTC. This gives the protein CASSRGTSVNNEQFF.

This chain connects TRBV5-1 to TRBJ2-1; tentatively, D is TRBD1 (6 bases). Germline V gene lookup returns CDR1 SGHRS and CDR2 YFSETQ. This CDR3 has 14 residues. Trimming stripped 3 bases from V and 1 base from J, with 8 bases between. The CDR3 sequence: CASSSQGSYNEQFF. The CDR3 DNA follows: TGCGCCAGCAGCTCACAGGGATCCTACAATGAGCAGTTCTTC. The variable domain in full, with the rest retrieved from reference TRBV5-1 and TRBJ2-1, is KAGVTQTPRYLIKTRGQQVTLSCSPISGHRSVSWYQQTPGQGLQFLFEYFSETQRNKGNFPGRFSGRQFSNSRSEMNVSTLELGDSALYLCASSSQGSYNEQFFGPGTRLTVL.

The V gene is TRBV28, the J gene TRBJ2-1; 8 positions match TRBD2. CDR1 is MDHEN, CDR2 SYDVKM, per germline. J gave up 6 bases and V 6 bases, and 13 bases lay outside the gene matches. CDR3 length equals 16 residues. The CDR3 reads CASRPSGLAEANEQFF. CDR3 coding DNA: TGTGCCAGCAGACCTTCCGGACTAGCAGAGGCCAATGAGCAGTTCTTC.

This clone was counted once. The genes are TRBV9 and TRBJ2-1; 8 bases are shared with TRBD1. The J segment lost 3 bases and the V segment lost 1 base, leaving 3 bases of the junction unmatched. CDR3 length equals 15 residues. Germline V gene sequence: CDR1 SGDLS, CDR2 YYNGEE. The CDR3 protein is CASSVQGAYYNEQFF. The CDR3 DNA is TGTGCCAGCAGCGTACAGGGGGCTTACTACAATGAGCAGTTCTTC.